Given below is one T cell receptor (beta chain) in context. Its cognate antigen is unknown. After constant-region reverse-primer amplification, full-length variable regions underwent semi-nested PCR with Nested Universal Primer A. Each CDR3 protein is one row after TCRdb ran MiXCR on the 5' RACE reads. The repertoire has tens of thousands of distinct CDR3 sequences, about 24% of them found once; the top ten carry roughly 4.5%. Unmatched junction bases numbered 1, after V lost 7 bases and J lost 8 bases. The CDR3 spans 11 residues. The germline CDR1 and CDR2 sequences are MNHEY and SVGAGI. General observations from the study: The larger cohort examined one V-J beta rearrangement, not whole repertoires.

V gene TRBV6-5 combines with J gene TRBJ2-2, with 7 bases identical to TRBD2. This receptor was identified in a female donor with breast cancer. Material: memory CD4+ T cells sorted from blood. Subset described: memory CD4+ T cells, CD4+CD45RO+CD25-. The CDR3 bases are TGTGCCAGCAAAGCGGGGGGGGAGCTGTTTTTT. Protein sequence: CASKAGGELFF.